The present TCR beta chain was sequenced within a study of T cell changes during pregnancy in multiple sclerosis. Libraries were prepared by immunoSEQ multiplex PCR; TCRdb keeps only in-frame clonotypes and omits some of them. The sample lists about 85,000 clones; 80% to 95% were seen once. Unmatched junction bases numbered 7, after V lost 0 bases and J lost 7 bases. The CDR3 has 14 amino acids. Germline CDR1 and CDR2: GTSNPN and SVGIG (reference sequence). Here the sequenced sample was peripheral blood, taken in the first trimester of pregnancy. This receptor was obtained from a female donor with multiple sclerosis, enrolled in a pregnancy study. The chain has TRBV30 and TRBJ1-2; the match to TRBD1 covers 8 bases. The CDR3 here is CAWSVGQGAFGYTF. CDR3 in DNA: TGTGCCTGGAGTGTGGGTCAGGGGGCTTTTGGCTACACCTTC.